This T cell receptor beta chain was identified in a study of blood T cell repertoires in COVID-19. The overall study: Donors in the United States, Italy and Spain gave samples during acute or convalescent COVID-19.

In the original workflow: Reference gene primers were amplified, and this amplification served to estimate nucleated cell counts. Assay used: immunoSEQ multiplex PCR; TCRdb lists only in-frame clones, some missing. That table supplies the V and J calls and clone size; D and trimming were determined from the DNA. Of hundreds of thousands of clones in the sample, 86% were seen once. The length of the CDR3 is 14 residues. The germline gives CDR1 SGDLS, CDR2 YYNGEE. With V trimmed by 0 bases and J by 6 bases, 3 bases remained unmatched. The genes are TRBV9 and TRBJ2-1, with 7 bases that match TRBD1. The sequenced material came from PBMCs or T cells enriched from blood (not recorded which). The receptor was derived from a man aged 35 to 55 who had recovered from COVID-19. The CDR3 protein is CASSVAPGGNEQFF. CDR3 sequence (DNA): TGTGCCAGCAGCGTAGCCCCAGGGGGCAATGAGCAGTTCTTC.